Listed here is a single T cell receptor beta chain. Other DNA variants within this sample encode the same CDR3. Source study methods: Nucleated cell number was recorded as an estimate derived from reference gene primer amplification. Clones were sequenced by immunoSEQ multiplex PCR, and TCRdb holds only the in-frame ones, with some missing. V, J and clone size derive from that table, while D and trimming were established from the DNA sequence. The table records over 300,000 clones, about 83% of them present only once. This sample stems from a study of blood T cell repertoires in COVID-19. On the study more broadly: Whether acute or convalescent, the COVID-19 samples came from the United States, Italy and Spain. Sources were T cells, B-cell-depleted T cells, or PBMCs; the material itself was cDNA or gDNA.

The receptor's source is a woman aged 45-65 years with acute or convalescent COVID-19. Sequencing used peripheral blood.

CDR3 residues: CASSPTGLNTEAFF. Written as DNA, the CDR3 is TGTGCCAGCTCTCCGACAGGCCTGAACACTGAAGCTTTCTTT. The chain recombines TRBV18 with TRBJ1-1; weak D call: TRBD1 (6 bases). The CDR3 loop spans 14 amino acids. The germline V gene encodes CDR1 KGHSH and CDR2 LQKENI. Trimming took off 6 bases at V and 0 bases at J, with 11 bases between the two ends.